Sequencing of this T cell receptor beta chain was carried out in a study of post-analysis software for immune sequencing data. Study context: Courses of disease covered relapsing-remitting, secondary progressive and progressive-relapsing multiple sclerosis.

Germline assignment: CDR1 MDHEN and CDR2 SYDVKM. The V end lost 5 bases, the J end lost 0 bases, and 5 bases lay between the germline ends. The CDR3 has 12 residues. Concerning this clonotype itself: Its antigen is not identified.

Sequencing libraries made from TCR beta cDNA carried unique molecular identifiers. One entry per CDR3 protein, called by TCRdb with MiXCR from the PCR reads. In the table there are hundreds of thousands of distinct CDR3 sequences, over 45% of which are singletons. Findings and caveats of the study: The normalized Chao1 diversity of multiple sclerosis patients was significantly lower than that of controls. About 5 TRBV segments appeared more often in patients than in controls, and TRBV5-6, TRBV5-1 and TRBV20-1 were among these. Co-batched samples clustered tightly together by F measure.

This rearrangement joins TRBV28 to TRBJ2-7, with D unclear. The sequence was obtained from a girl aged 2-10 years with multiple sclerosis. Sequencing input: blood. CDR3 DNA: TGTGCCAGCAGTGGATACTCCTACGAGCAGTACTTC. Its protein is CASSGYSYEQYF.